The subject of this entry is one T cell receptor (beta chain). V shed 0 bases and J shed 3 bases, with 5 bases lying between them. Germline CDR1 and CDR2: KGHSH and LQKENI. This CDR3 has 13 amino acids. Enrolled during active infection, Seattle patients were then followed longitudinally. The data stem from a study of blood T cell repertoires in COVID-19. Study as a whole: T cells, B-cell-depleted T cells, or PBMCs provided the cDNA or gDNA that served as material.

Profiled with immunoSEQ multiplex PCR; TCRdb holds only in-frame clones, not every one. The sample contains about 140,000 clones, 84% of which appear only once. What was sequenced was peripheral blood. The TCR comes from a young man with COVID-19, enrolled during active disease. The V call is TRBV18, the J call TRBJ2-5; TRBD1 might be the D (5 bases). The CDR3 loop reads CASSPPGEETQYF. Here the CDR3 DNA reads TGTGCCAGCTCACCACCAGGGGAAGAGACCCAGTACTTC.